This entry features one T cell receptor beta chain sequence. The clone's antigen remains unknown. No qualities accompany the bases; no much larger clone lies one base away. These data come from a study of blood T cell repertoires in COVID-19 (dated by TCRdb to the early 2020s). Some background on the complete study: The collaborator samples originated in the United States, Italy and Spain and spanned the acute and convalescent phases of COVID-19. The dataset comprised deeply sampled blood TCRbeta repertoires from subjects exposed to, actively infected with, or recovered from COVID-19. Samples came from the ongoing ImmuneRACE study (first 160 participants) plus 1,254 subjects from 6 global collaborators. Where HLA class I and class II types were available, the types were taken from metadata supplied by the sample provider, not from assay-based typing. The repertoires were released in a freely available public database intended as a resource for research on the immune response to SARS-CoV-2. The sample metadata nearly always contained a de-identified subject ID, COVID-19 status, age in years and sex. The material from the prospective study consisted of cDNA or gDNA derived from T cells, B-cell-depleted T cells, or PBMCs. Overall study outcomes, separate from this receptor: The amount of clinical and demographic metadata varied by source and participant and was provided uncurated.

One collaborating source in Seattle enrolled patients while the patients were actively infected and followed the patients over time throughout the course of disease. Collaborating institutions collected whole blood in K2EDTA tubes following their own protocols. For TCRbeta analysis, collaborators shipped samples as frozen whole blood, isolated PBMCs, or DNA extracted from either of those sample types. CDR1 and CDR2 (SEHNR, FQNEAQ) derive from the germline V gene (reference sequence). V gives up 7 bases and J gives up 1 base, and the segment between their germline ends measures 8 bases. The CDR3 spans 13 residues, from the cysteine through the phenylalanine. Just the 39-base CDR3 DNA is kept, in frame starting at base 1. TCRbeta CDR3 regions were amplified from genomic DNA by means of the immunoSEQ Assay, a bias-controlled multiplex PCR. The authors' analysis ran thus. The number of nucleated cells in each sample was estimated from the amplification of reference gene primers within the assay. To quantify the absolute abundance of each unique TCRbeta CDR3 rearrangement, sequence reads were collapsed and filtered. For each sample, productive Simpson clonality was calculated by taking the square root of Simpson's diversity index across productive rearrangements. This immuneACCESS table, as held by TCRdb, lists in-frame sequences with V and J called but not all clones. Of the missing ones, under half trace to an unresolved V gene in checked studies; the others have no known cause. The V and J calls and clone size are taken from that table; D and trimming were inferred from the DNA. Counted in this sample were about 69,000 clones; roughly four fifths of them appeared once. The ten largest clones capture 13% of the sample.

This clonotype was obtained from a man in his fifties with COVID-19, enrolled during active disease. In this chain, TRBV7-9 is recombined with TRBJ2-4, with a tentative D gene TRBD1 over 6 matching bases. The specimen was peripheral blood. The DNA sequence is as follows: TGTGCCAGCACCCAGGGGGCCAAAAACATTCAGTACTTC. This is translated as CASTQGAKNIQYF.